These 2 T cell receptor beta chains were sequenced from one sample in a study of radiation and T cells in renal cell carcinoma. TCRdb's copy holds only in-frame clones and misses some; the assay was immunoSEQ multiplex PCR. The sample carries 8,000 to 8,500 clones, roughly 68% recorded once. Treatment of the sample: treatment-naive control, cytoreductive nephrectomy. Sequencing used tumor tissue, obtained from a patient whose treatment was nephrectomy without radiotherapy. The origin of the receptors is a man in his fifties or sixties with renal cell carcinoma.

V usage is TRBV10-3 and J usage is TRBJ1-1, with 9 bases lining up with TRBD1. The J segment lost 7 bases and the V segment lost 4 bases, leaving 10 bases of the junction unmatched. CDR1 and CDR2 from the germline V gene are ENHRY and SYGVKD. The CDR3 extends over 15 amino acids. The CDR3 here is CAISGADRGNNEAFF. The CDR3 bases are TGTGCCATCAGTGGGGCAGACAGGGGGAATAATGAAGCTTTCTTT.

This clone has a handful of counts. The chain is built from TRBV28 and TRBJ2-7, with 10 bases fitting TRBD2. With V trimmed by 6 bases and J by 2 bases, 7 bases remained unmatched. The CDR3 is 15 amino acids. The germline CDR1 and CDR2 sequences are MDHEN and SYDVKM. The CDR3 nucleotides read TGTGCCAGCAGGGTAGCGGGAGGAGGCCCCTACGAGCAGTACTTC. It is translated as CASRVAGGGPYEQYF.